This T cell receptor beta chain was obtained from a study of blood T cell repertoires in COVID-19. V was clipped by 5 bases and J by 9 bases, with 8 bases between them. There are 11 residues in the CDR3. Donors in Cohort 3 who had recovered were those with two negative PCRs, healthcare professional clearance, or resolution of their symptoms. Repertoires were generated with immunoSEQ multiplex PCR, while TCRdb's copy carries only in-frame clones and drops some. The data hold fewer than 200,000 clones, with around four fifths observed a single time. This TCR was sampled from a woman aged 50 to 60 who had recovered from COVID-19. This rearrangement joins TRBV12-3 or TRBV12-4 to TRBJ1-5; weak D call: TRBD1 (5 bases). The specimen sequenced was PBMCs or T cells enriched from blood (not recorded which). CDR3 in DNA: TGTGCCAGCAGTAACCAGGGGCCCCAGCATTTT. This gives the protein CASSNQGPQHF.